This TCR beta chain was recovered during a study of response to subunit inactivated influenza vaccine. General study results and limits: Few additional T cells are recruited per seasonal influenza vaccination, authors suggested.

The length of the CDR3 is 16 residues. Trimming removed 5 bases from V and 5 bases from J; junction bases left unmatched: 10. CDR1 is SGHAT, CDR2 FQNNGV, per germline. Concerning this clonotype: Antigen unknown.

In TCRdb, the RT-PCR reads were re-called with MiXCR into one record per CDR3 protein. The table records about 580,000 distinct CDR3 sequences, around 15% of them present only once. Specimen: PBMCs from blood, collected 11 to 12 days after vaccination. V is TRBV11-2 and J is TRBJ2-3, with 10 bases fitting TRBD2. The clonotype originates from a middle-aged man who received an inactivated influenza vaccine. CDR3: CASSQLLAGAGDTQYF. DNA for the CDR3: TGTGCCAGCAGCCAACTCCTAGCGGGGGCCGGAGATACGCAGTATTTT.